The entry below gives a single T cell receptor beta chain sequence along with its context. Antigen: not known. Trimming removed 3 bases from V and 4 bases from J, with 12 bases in between. CDR1 and CDR2 (germline): DFQATT, SNEGSKA (reference sequence). The CDR3 length is 13 residues. Molecular barcoding with unique molecular identifiers was used for the TCRbeta library. TCRdb re-analysed the PCR reads in MiXCR, keeping a single row per CDR3 protein. This sample carries about 900,000 distinct CDR3 sequences, about 30% of them seen once, and the ten largest clones take more than 25%. The data are from a study of T-cell reconstitution after alpha-beta-depleted transplantation in children. Study conclusions and caveats: Diversity and T-cell counts at one year after transplant derived mostly from new T cells. Several hundred expanded graft clones reportedly were the source of alpha-beta T cells about two months after transplant.

The TCR sequence derives from a boy under two years old who had a stem cell transplant for SCID, so the T cells may come from the graft donor. The specimen comprised PBMCs, mostly from graft donor cells, sampled 360 days after TCRalphabeta/CD19-depleted stem cell transplant. The chain combines TRBV20-1 with TRBJ1-1; D ambiguous. CDR3 loop: CSARDRVFTEAFF. CDR3 coding DNA: TGCAGTGCTAGGGACCGGGTCTTCACTGAAGCTTTCTTT.